This T cell receptor beta chain is from a study of human T cells and chemical hapten exposure. Time point: patch test 2, 6 weeks after DPC sensitization. Regarding treatment: therapeutic diphenylcyclopropenone sensitization with weekly scalp DPC. Blood collection happened ahead of applying each patch test. Alopecia patients between 18 and 70 years old and suitable for DPC were used as donors. Library construction involved attaching unique molecular identifiers to individual cDNA molecules, which allowed quantitative, reproducible TCR counting. Authors' processing steps: Samples had a median of 95,638 TCRs, ranging roughly 20,000 to 750,000. TCRdb passed the RACE reads through MiXCR, listing each CDR3 protein once. None of the V and J calls come from the authors' own analysis; TCRdb made them. This sample carries around 100,000 distinct CDR3 sequences, over 9.5% of them seen once, and the ten largest clones take 3% to 4%.

The receptor was derived from a woman aged 40 to 55 with alopecia areata. Some clones in this sample may be carry-over from other donors' samples. The source was whole blood, collected in connection with sensitization to the hapten diphenylcyclopropenone (DPC).

Here the CDR3 reads CASNSDSYNSPLHF. The CDR3 DNA reads as TGTGCCAGCAACTCGGACAGCTATAATTCACCCCTCCACTTT. The chain links TRBV7-9 to TRBJ1-6, with D possibly being TRBD1 (6 bases). Trimming shortened V by 7 bases and J by 3 bases, and 10 bases separated the two germline ends. Germline assignment: CDR1 SEHNR and CDR2 FQNEAQ (reference sequence). The CDR3 is 14 residues long.